These T cell receptor beta chains were read from a single sample in a study of control samples from healthy donors and cancer patients. Profiled with immunoSEQ multiplex PCR; TCRdb holds only in-frame clones, not every one. The data show 75,000 to 80,000 clones, about nine tenths seen once. Sequenced input: PBMCs. The receptors here all came from a woman in her forties or fifties with colorectal cancer. CDR3s include the opening cysteine and the closing phenylalanine or tryptophan. D genes are given only for firm matches. Size is omitted from some rows. Given values are once, few, many or a class for expanded clones.

-,TRBJ1-5,-,TRBV12-5,TGTGCTAGTGTCTTGGGTTGGGGGAACAATCAGCCCCAGCATTTT,CASVLGWGNNQPQHF
-,TRBJ2-1,-,TRBV5-1,TGCGCCAGCAGCTTACTGGAGAATGAGCAGTTCTTC,CASSLLENEQFF
-,TRBJ1-2,-,TRBV2,TGTGCCAGCAGTCGACGGTCAGGCTACACCTTC,CASSRRSGYTF
once,TRBJ1-2,-,TRBV28,TGTGCCAGCGGACCTTTCTATGGCTACACCTTC,CASGPFYGYTF
-,TRBJ1-1,TRBD1,TRBV15,TGTGCCACCAGCAGAGGTGGACAGGCGAACACTGAAGCTTTCTTT,CATSRGGQANTEAFF
-,TRBJ1-2,-,TRBV6-5,TGTGCCAGCAGTTACGCCCCAGGTGATGGCTATGGCTACACCTTC,CASSYAPGDGYGYTF
-,TRBJ2-3,-,TRBV11-3,TGTGCCAGCAGTAAAGGGACGGCCCATGATACGCAGTATTTT,CASSKGTAHDTQYF
-,TRBJ2-2,TRBD1,TRBV7-3,TGTGCCAGCAGCTTACGAGGACAGGGGGCCAGCGGGGAGCTGTTTTTT,CASSLRGQGASGELFF
-,TRBJ1-2,TRBD1,TRBV5-6,TGTGCCAGCAGCTTGGATAGGGGACAGGGATATGGCTACACCTTC,CASSLDRGQGYGYTF
-,TRBJ2-2,TRBD1,TRBV5-1,TGCGCCAGCAGCTTGCAGGGGGCGGACACCGGGGAGCTGTTTTTT,CASSLQGADTGELFF
-,TRBJ2-5,TRBD1,TRBV5-4,TGTGCCAGCAGCAAACAGGGGCCGAGGGAGACCCAGTACTTC,CASSKQGPRETQYF
-,TRBJ2-5,-,TRBV27,TGTGCCAGCTGTCTTCAGGGGGAGTGCGGGGGGACGCAAGAGACCCAGTACTTC,CASCLQGECGGTQETQYF
-,TRBJ1-4,-,TRBV6-6,TGTGCCAGCAGCTGGGACGCAAATGAAAAACTGTTTTTT,CASSWDANEKLFF
-,TRBJ1-2,-,TRBV4-1,TGCGCCAGCAGCCAAGATACGGGACGAATTAACTATGGCTATACCTTC,CASSQDTGRINYGYTF
-,TRBJ1-5,TRBD1,TRBV6-1,TGTGCCAGCAGTGAATTGGCGGGACAGGGGTTAGTGAGCAATCAGCCCCAGCATTTT,CASSELAGQGLVSNQPQHF
-,TRBJ1-1,-,TRBV10-3,TGTGCCATCAGGAGGGACGATGAGACTGAAGCTTTCTTT,CAIRRDDETEAFF
-,TRBJ1-1,TRBD1,TRBV30,TGTGCCTGGAGTGTACGGATCGGGACAGGGAGGAAGGCTGACACTGAAGCTTTCTTT,CAWSVRIGTGRKADTEAFF
-,TRBJ2-1,TRBD2,TRBV27,TGTGCCAGCAGGGACGGGACTAGCGGTTTTAATGAGCAGTTCTTC,CASRDGTSGFNEQFF
-,TRBJ2-1,-,TRBV30,TGTGCCTGGAGCGGGACGTCGTCCTACAATGAGCAGTTCTTC,CAWSGTSSYNEQFF
-,TRBJ2-2,-,TRBV9,TGTGCCAGCAATCGGGACGGGTTGAACACCGGGGAGCTGTTTTTT,CASNRDGLNTGELFF
-,TRBJ1-5,-,TRBV27,TGTGCCAGCAGTTCCGGGGGGCCCCAGCATTTT,CASSSGGPQHF
once,TRBJ1-2,-,TRBV5-6,TGTGCCAGCAGCTTCATCGGGGGGGCAGACTATGGCTACACCTTC,CASSFIGGADYGYTF